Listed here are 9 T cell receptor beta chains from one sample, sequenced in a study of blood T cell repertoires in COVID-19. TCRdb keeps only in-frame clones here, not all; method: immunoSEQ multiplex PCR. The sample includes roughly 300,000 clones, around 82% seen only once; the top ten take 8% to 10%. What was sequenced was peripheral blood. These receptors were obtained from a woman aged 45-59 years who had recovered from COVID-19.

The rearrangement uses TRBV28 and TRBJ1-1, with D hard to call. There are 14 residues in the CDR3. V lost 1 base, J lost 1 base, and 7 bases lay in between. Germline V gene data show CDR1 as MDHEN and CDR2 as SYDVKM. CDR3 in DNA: TGTGCCAGCAGTTTATCCACACGGAACACTGAAGCTTTCTTT. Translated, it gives CASSLSTRNTEAFF. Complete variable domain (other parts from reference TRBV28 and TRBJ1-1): DVKVTQSSRYLVKRTGEKVFLECVQDMDHENMFWYRQDPGLGLRLIYFSYDVKMKEKGDIPEGYSVSREKKERFSLILESASTNQTSMYLCASSLSTRNTEAFFGQGTRLTVV.

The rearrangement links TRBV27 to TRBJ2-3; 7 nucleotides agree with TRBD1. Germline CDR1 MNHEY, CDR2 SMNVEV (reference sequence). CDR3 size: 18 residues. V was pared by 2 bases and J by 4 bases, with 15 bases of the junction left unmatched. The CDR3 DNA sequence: TGTGCCAGCAGTTTAAGGGGGCGAGGTCCGTCTCGGGCAGATACGCAGTATTTT. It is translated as CASSLRGRGPSRADTQYF.

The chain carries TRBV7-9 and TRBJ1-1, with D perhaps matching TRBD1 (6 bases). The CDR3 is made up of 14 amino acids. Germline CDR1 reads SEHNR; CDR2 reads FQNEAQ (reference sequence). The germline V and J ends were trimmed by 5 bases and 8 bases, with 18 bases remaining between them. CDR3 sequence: CASSPGFRGGEAFF. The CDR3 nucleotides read TGTGCCAGCAGCCCGGGTTTCAGGGGTGGGGAAGCTTTCTTT.

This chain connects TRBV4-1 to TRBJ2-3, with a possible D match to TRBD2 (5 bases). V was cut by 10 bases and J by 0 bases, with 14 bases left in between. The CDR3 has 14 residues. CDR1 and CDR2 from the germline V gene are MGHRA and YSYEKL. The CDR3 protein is CATTDLSSTDTQYF. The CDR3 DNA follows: TGCGCCACCACGGACTTGTCCAGCACAGATACGCAGTATTTT.

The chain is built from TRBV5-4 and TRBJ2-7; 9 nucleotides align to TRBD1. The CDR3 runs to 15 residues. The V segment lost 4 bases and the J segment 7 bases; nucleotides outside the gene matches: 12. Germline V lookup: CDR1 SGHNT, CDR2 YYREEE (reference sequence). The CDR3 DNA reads TGTGCCAGCAGCCAAGGACAGGGGCTTACTAGGGAGCAGTACTTC. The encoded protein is CASSQGQGLTREQYF.

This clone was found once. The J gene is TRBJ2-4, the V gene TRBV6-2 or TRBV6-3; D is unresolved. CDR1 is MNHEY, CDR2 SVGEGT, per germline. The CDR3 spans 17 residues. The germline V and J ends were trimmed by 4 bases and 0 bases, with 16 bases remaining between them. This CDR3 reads CASSLPPTLLAKNIQYF. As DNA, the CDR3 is TGTGCCAGCAGTTTACCCCCCACATTGCTAGCCAAAAACATTCAGTACTTC.

The CDR3 sequence: CASSMTTGGFQPQHF. The CDR3 DNA reads TGTGCCAGTAGTATGACCACAGGGGGATTTCAGCCCCAGCATTTT. This chain uses TRBV19 with TRBJ1-5, with 8 bases that match TRBD1. V lost 3 bases, J lost 6 bases, and 7 bases stayed unmatched. Per the germline V gene, CDR1 is LNHDA and CDR2 is SQIVND (reference sequence). The CDR3 runs to 15 residues.

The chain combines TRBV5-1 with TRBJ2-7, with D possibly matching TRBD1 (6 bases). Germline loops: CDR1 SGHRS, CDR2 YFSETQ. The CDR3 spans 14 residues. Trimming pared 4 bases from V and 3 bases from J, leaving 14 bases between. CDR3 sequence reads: CASSPRTDLYEQYF. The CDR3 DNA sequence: TGCGCCAGCAGCCCCCGGACAGACCTCTACGAGCAGTACTTC.

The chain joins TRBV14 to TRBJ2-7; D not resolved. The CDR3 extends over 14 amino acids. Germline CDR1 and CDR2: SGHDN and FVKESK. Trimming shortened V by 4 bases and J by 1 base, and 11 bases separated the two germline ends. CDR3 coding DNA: TGTGCCAGCAGCCCGCCGACTCCTTCCTACGAGCAGTACTTC. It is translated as CASSPPTPSYEQYF.